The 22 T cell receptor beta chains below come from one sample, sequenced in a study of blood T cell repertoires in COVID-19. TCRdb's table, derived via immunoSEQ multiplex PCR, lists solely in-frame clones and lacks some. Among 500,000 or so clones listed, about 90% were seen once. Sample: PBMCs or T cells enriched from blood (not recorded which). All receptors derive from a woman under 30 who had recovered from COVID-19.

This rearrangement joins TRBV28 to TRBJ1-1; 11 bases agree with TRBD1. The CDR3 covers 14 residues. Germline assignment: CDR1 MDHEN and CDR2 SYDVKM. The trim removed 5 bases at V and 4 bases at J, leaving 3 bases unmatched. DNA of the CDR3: TGTGCCAGCAGTCCGGGACAGGGGGTCACTGAAGCTTTCTTT. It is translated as CASSPGQGVTEAFF.

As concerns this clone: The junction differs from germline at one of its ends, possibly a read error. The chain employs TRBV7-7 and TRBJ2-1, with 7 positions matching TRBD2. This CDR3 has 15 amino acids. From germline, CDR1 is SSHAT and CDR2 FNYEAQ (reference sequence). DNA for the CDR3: TGTGCTAGCAAACCATGGGGGGGCTCCTACAATGAGCAGTTCTTC. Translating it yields CASKPWGGSYNEQFF.

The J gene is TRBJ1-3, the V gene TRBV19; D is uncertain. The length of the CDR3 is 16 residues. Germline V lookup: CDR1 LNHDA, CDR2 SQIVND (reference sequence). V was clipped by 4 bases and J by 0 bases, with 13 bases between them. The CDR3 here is CASSKAGPGSGNTIYF. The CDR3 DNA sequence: TGTGCCAGTAGTAAGGCTGGGCCAGGCTCTGGAAACACCATATATTTT.

The CDR3 here is CASSQDPEHQPQHF. The CDR3 DNA reads TGTGCCAGCAGCCAAGATCCCGAGCATCAGCCCCAGCATTTT. The chain uses TRBV4-2 and TRBJ1-5; no clear D gene. The CDR3 is 14 amino acids. V gave up 0 bases and J gave up 5 bases, with 8 bases separating them. Germline V lookup: CDR1 LGHNA, CDR2 YNFKEQ.

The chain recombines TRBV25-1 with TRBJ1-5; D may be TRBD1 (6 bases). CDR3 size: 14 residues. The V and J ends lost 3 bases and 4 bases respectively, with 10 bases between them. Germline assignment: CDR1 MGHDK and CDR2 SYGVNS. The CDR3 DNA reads TGTGCCAGCAGTGAGGGGGCGCCTAATCAGCCCCAGCATTTT. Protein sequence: CASSEGAPNQPQHF.

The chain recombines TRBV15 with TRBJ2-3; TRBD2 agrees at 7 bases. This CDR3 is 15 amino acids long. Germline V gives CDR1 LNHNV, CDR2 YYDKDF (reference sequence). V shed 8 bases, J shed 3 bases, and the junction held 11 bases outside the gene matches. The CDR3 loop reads CATLRGDVQTDTQYF. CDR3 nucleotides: TGTGCCACCCTCCGGGGGGACGTCCAGACAGATACGCAGTATTTT.

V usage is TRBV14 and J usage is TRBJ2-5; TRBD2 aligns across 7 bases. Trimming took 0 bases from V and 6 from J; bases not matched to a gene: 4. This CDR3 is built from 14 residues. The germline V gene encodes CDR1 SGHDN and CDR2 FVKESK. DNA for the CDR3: TGTGCCAGCAGCCAAGATGCAGCGGGACAGACCCAGTACTTC. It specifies CASSQDAAGQTQYF.

The CDR3 coding sequence is TGTGCCAGCTCACAAACCAGGGGCACAGATACGCAGTATTTT. It translates to CASSQTRGTDTQYF. The chain carries TRBV18 and TRBJ2-3; weak D call: TRBD1 (5 bases). CDR1 and CDR2 (germline): KGHSH, LQKENI. The length of the CDR3 is 14 residues. The V and J ends lost 4 bases and 1 base respectively, with 9 bases between them.

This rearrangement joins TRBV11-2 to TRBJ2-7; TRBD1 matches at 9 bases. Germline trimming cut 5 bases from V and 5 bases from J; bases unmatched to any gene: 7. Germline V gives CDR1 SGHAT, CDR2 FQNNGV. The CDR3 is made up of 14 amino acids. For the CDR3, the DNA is TGTGCCAGCAGCGTGGGGACAGGGCGGCACGAGCAGTACTTC. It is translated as CASSVGTGRHEQYF.

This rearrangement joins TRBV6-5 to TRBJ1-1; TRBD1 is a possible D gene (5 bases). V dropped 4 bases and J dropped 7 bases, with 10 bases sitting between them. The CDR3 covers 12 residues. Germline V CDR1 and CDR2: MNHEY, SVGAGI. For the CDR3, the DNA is TGTGCCAGCAGTTTTAGGGGTGTTGAAGCTTTCTTT. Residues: CASSFRGVEAFF.

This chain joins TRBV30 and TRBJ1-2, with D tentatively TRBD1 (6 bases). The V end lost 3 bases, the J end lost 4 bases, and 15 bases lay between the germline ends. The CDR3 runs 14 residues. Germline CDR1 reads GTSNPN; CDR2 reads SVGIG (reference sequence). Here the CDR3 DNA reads TGTGCCTGGAGCAGGAGCGGGGGGGCCTATGGCTACACCTTC. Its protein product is CAWSRSGGAYGYTF. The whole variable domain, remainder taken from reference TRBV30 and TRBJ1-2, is SQTIHQWPATLVQPVGSPLSLECTVEGTSNPNLYWYRQAAGRGLQLLFYSVGIGQISSEVPQNLSASRPQDRQFILSSKKLLLSDSGFYLCAWSRSGGAYGYTFGSGTRLTVV.

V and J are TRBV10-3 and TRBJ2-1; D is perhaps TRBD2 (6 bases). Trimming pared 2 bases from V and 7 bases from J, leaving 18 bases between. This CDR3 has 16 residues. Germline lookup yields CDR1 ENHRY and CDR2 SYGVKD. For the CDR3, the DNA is TGTGCCATCAGTGAGCAGGAGGGCCGGGGAGCTAATGAGCAGTTCTTC. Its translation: CAISEQEGRGANEQFF.

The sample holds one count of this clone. The CDR3 DNA sequence: TGTGCCAGCACCCCTGGGGGGGGCCGCCATGAGCAGTTCTTC. It codes for CASTPGGGRHEQFF. The chain has TRBV7-8 and TRBJ2-1, with D tentatively TRBD2 (7 bases). The germline V gene has CDR1 SGHVS and CDR2 FQNEAQ. This CDR3 has 14 amino acids. V lost 7 bases and J 8 bases, leaving 18 bases between the germline ends.

The CDR3 loop is CASSDQQGRYGYTF. The CDR3 nucleotides read TGTGCCAGCAGTGACCAACAGGGGAGGTACGGCTACACCTTC. The gene calls are TRBV2 and TRBJ1-2; 7 bases align to TRBD1. V was clipped by 3 bases and J by 8 bases; unmatched bases: 9. The length of the CDR3 is 14 residues. CDR1 is SNHLY, CDR2 FYNNEI, per germline.

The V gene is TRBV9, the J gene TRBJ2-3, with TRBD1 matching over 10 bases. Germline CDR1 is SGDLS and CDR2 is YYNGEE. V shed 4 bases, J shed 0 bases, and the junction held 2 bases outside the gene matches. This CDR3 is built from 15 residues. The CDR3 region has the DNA TGTGCCAGCAGCTCGGGACAGGGGAGCACAGATACGCAGTATTTT. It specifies CASSSGQGSTDTQYF.

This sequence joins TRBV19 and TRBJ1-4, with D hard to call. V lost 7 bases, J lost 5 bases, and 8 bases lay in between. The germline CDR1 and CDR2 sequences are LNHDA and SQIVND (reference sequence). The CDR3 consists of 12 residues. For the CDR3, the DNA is TGTGCCAGTATGGCTTACAATGAAAAACTGTTTTTT. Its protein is CASMAYNEKLFF.

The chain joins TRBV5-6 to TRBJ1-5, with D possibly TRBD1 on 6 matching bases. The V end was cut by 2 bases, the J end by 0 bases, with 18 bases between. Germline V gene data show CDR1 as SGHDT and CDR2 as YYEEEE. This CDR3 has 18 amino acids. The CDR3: CASSFYPLRGDSNQPQHF. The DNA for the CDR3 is TGTGCCAGCAGCTTTTACCCTCTCAGGGGAGATAGCAATCAGCCCCAGCATTTT.

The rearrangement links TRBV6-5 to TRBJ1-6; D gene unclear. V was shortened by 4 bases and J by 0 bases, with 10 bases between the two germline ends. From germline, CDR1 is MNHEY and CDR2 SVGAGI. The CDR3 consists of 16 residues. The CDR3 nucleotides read TGTGCCAGCAGTTCTACTCTAAGCTCCTATAATTCACCCCTCCACTTT. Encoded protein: CASSSTLSSYNSPLHF.

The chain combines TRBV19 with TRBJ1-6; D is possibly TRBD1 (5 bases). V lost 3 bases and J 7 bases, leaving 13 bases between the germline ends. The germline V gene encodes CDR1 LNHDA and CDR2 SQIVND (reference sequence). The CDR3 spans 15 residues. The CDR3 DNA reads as TGTGCCAGTAGTATTTCAGACGCAGGGAATTCACCCCTCCACTTT. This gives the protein CASSISDAGNSPLHF.

CDR3 sequence reads: CASSGNRGGSGNTIYF. In DNA, the CDR3 is TGTGCCAGCAGCGGCAACAGGGGAGGCTCTGGAAACACCATATATTTT. The chain uses TRBV9 and TRBJ1-3; 7 positions agree with TRBD1. The germline gives CDR1 SGDLS, CDR2 YYNGEE. The CDR3 is made up of 16 amino acids. With V trimmed by 3 bases and J by 0 bases, 6 bases remained unmatched.

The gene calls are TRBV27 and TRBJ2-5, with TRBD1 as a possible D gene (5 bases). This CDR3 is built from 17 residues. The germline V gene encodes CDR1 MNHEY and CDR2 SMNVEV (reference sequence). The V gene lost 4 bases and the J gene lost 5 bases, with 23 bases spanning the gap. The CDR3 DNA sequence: TGTGCCAGCAGTTCATCCCCCGGTTGGCAGGGTGATGAGACCCAGTACTTC. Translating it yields CASSSSPGWQGDETQYF.

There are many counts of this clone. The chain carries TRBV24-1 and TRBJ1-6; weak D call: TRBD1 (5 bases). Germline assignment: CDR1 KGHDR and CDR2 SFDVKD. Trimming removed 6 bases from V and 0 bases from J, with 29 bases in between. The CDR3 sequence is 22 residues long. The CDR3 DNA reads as TGTGCCACCAGTACTCGGGACTCAACTACCCCAATAATGGCCTCCTATAATTCACCCCTCCACTTT. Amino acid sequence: CATSTRDSTTPIMASYNSPLHF.